This T cell receptor beta chain comes out of a study of control samples from healthy donors and cancer patients. Germline lookup yields CDR1 SGHRS and CDR2 YFSETQ. With 6 bases clipped from V and 3 bases from J, the junction kept 5 bases outside the gene matches. This CDR3 has 13 amino acids. Assay: immunoSEQ multiplex PCR; the TCRdb copy retains only in-frame clones and omits some. The sample has about 82,000 clones, about 90% seen once. This receptor was obtained from a man aged 50-59 years in good health. Source material: blood. The J gene is TRBJ1-2, the V gene TRBV5-1; 7 bases line up with TRBD1. CDR3 amino acids: CASNQGGDYGYTF. The CDR3 nucleotides are TGCGCCAGCAACCAGGGGGGTGACTATGGCTACACCTTC.